This T cell receptor (beta chain) comes out of a study of molecular identifiers for immune sequencing clone quantification. There are many counts of this clonotype. The CDR3 length is 16 residues. Between the trimmed V and J ends, which lost 1 base and 1 base, there was a span of 14 bases. The germline CDR1 and CDR2 sequences are LGHNA and YSLEER. TCRdb re-derived calls from the PCR reads in MiXCR, one entry per CDR3 protein. The sample comprises just under 650,000 distinct CDR3 sequences, less than 20% of which are singletons, and roughly 0.85% rests with the top ten. The rearrangement links TRBV4-3 to TRBJ2-7, with D maybe TRBD1 (6 bases). Specimen: naive CD8+ T cells from blood, with Jurkat cell RNA spiked in. The subset: FACS-sorted CD8+CD4-CCR7+CD45RA+ naive T cells. The clonotype comes from a human donor in good health. Some libraries in this study had Jurkat cell RNA spiked in. The CDR3 DNA follows: TGCGCCAGCAGCCAAGTTCCCACCGACAGGTCCTACGAGCAGTACTTC. As protein: CASSQVPTDRSYEQYF.